This T cell receptor beta chain was obtained from a study of blood T cells in healthy people across ages. In this sample, this clonotype turned up a few times. The target antigen is unknown. Findings and limits, study-wide: Researchers deemed the diversity estimates from one million T cells underestimates. In older individuals, TCR beta diversity per million T cells was lower, falling roughly linearly with age.

Combining a sample-barcoded 5' primer with a J-beta primer mix, a second PCR ran for roughly 7 to 12 cycles. Individual samples furnished no less than 2.5 million CDR3-containing paired-end reads apiece. One entry per CDR3 protein, called by TCRdb with MiXCR from the 5' RACE reads. The table records about 1,800,000 distinct CDR3 sequences, 28% of them present only once. CDR1 is SGHAT, CDR2 FQNNGV, per germline. After removal of 1 base from V and 10 bases from J, the junction contained 9 bases not matched to a gene. This CDR3 is 15 amino acids long. The sequencing sample was made of blood. The clonotype was recovered from a woman between 25 and 40 years old in good health. V usage is TRBV11-2 and J usage is TRBJ2-1; TRBD1 matches at 8 bases. CDR3 amino acids: CASSLAQGAGVEQFF. The CDR3 nucleotides read TGTGCCAGCAGCTTAGCGCAGGGGGCTGGGGTCGAGCAGTTCTTC.